This T cell receptor (beta chain) was recorded in a study of vaccination and CD4 T cells after COVID-19. Treatment: roughly 10-day PBMC culture with coronavirus spike peptide pools or control peptides (ViraFEST assay). Sequenced with the Oncomine TCR Beta short-read assay was DNA taken from cultured CD4+ T cells. TCRdb called the PCR reads again in MiXCR, with one record for every CDR3 protein. The sample includes about 10,000 distinct CDR3 sequences, about 61% seen only once; the top ten take approximately 24%. This clonotype showed up just a few times. Antigen: not known. The CDR3 consists of 14 residues. CDR1 MNHEY and CDR2 SVGEGT come from the germline V gene. The V gene lost 8 bases and the J gene lost 5 bases, with 13 bases spanning the gap.

This sequence originates from a human donor who had recovered from COVID-19. Sequencing used CD4+ T cells from blood, cultured in vitro, obtained before SARS-CoV-2 vaccination. The chain carries TRBV6-2 or TRBV6-3 and TRBJ1-6; D unresolved. CDR3 coding DNA: TGTGCCAGCCTCGGACGGTCAGATAATTCACCCCTCCACTTT. Amino acids: CASLGRSDNSPLHF.